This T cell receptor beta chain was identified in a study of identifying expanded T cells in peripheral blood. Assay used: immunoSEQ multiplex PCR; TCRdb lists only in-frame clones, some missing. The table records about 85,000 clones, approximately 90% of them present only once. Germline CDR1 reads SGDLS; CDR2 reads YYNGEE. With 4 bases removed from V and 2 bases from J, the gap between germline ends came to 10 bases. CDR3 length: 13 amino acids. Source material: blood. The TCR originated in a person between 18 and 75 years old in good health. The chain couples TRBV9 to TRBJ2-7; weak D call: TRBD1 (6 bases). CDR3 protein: CASSPGQPYEQYF. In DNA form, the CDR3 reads TGTGCCAGCAGCCCGGGACAACCCTACGAGCAGTACTTC. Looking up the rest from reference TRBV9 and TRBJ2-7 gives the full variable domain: DSGVTQTPKHLITATGQRVTLRCSPRSGDLSVYWYQQSLDQGLQFLIQYYNGEERAKGNILERFSAQQFPDLHSELNLSSLELGDSALYFCASSPGQPYEQYFGPGTRLTVT.